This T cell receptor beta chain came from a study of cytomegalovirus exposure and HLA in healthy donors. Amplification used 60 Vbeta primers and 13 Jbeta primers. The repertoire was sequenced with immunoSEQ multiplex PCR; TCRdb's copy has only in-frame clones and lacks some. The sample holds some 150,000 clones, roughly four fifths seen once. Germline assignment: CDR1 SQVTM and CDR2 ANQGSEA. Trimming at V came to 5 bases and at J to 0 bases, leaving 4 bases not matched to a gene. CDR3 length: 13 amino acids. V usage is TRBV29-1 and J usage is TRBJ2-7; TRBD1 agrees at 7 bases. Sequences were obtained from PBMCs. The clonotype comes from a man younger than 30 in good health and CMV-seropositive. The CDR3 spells CSVKRQGSYEQYF. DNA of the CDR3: TGCAGCGTTAAAAGACAGGGCTCCTACGAGCAGTACTTC.